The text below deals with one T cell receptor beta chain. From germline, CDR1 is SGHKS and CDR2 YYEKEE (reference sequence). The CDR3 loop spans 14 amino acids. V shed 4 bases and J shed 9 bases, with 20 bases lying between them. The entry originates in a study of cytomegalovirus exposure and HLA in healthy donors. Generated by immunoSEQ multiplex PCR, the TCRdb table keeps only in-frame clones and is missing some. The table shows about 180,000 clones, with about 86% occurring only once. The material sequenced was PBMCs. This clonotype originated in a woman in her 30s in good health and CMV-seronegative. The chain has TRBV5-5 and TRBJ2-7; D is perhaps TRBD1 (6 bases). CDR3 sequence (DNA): TGTGCCAGCAGCCCCGCGACAGGACCTCGAGGGCAGTACTTC. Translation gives CASSPATGPRGQYF. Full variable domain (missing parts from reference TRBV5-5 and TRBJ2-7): DAGVTQSPTHLIKTRGQQVTLRCSPISGHKSVSWYQQVLGQGPQFIFQYYEKEERGRGNFPDRFSARQFPNYSSELNVNALLLGDSALYLCASSPATGPRGQYFGPGTRLTVT.